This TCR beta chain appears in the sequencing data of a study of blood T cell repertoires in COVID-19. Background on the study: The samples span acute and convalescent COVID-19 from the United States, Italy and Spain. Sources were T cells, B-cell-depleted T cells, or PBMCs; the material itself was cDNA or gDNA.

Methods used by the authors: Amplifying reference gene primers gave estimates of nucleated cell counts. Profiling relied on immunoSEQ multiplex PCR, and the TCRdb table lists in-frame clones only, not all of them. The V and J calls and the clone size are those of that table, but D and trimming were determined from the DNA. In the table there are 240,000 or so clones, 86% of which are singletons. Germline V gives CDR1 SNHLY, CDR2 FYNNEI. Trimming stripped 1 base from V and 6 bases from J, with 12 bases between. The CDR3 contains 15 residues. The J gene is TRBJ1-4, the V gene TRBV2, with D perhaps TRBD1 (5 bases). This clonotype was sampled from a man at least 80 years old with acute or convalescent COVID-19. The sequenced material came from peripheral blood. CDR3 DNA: TGTGCCAGCAGTGAAGGGGGCAGTATGGATGAAAAACTGTTTTTT. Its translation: CASSEGGSMDEKLFF.